Sequencing of this T cell receptor (beta chain) was carried out in a study of cytomegalovirus exposure and HLA in healthy donors. It was the approximately 120-subject validation cohort, separate from the roughly 700-subject first cohort, to which the donors belonged. TCRdb's copy holds only in-frame clones and misses some; the assay was immunoSEQ multiplex PCR. The sample records about 130,000 clones, approximately 91% being singletons. The sample comprised PBMCs. The clonotype was recovered from a woman aged 18-29 years in good health and CMV-seronegative.

The CDR3 nucleotides are TGTGCCAGCAGTTACGGGGACAAGGGCTACGAGCAGTACTTC. Translating gives CASSYGDKGYEQYF. V and J are TRBV6-5 and TRBJ2-7; D possibly corresponds to TRBD1 (6 bases). Deletions cut 2 bases from V and 3 bases from J, with 11 bases between. Germline assignment: CDR1 MNHEY and CDR2 SVGAGI. This CDR3 is built from 14 residues.